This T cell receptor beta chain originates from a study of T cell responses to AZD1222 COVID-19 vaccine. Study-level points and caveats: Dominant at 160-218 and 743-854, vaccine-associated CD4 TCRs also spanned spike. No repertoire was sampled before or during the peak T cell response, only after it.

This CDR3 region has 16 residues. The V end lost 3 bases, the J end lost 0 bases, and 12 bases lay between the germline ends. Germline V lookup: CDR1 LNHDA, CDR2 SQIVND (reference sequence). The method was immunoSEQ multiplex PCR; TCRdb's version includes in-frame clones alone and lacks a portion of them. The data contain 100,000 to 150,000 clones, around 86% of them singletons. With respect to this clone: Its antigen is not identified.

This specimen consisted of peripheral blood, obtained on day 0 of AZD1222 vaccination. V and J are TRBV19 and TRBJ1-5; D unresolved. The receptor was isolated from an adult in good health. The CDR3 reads CASSISAVYSNQPQHF. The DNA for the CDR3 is TGTGCCAGTAGTATCAGTGCGGTCTATAGCAATCAGCCCCAGCATTTT. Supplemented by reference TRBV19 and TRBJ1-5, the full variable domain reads DGGITQSPKYLFRKEGQNVTLSCEQNLNHDAMYWYRQDPGQGLRLIYYSQIVNDFQKGDIAEGYSVSREKKESFPLTVTSAQKNPTAFYLCASSISAVYSNQPQHFGDGTRLSIL.